A single sample gave rise to the 3 T cell receptor beta chains below, sequenced in a study of response to subunit inactivated influenza vaccine (dated by TCRdb to the late 2010s). The method behind the library was RT-PCR. Sequencing was carried out with an Illumina HiSeq 2500. TCRdb reran the public reads through fastp at Q25 and MiXCR, keeping productive beta chains. Every distinct CDR3 protein forms one entry, paired with its most common genes and DNA. The sample has roughly 670,000 distinct CDR3 sequences on record, less than 15% of them singletons. Less than 9% of the sample goes to the ten largest clones. The specimen was PBMCs from blood, collected 14 to 15 days before vaccination. The origin of the receptors is a man between 50 and 59 years old who received an inactivated influenza vaccine. Donor details come from another sample of the same person, matched by shared clones.

This clonotype was seen a few times. The rearrangement links TRBV20-1 to TRBJ2-1; the D is unclear. This CDR3 is built from 12 residues. V dropped 6 bases and J dropped 3 bases, with 9 bases sitting between them. The germline CDR1 and CDR2 sequences are DFQATT and SNEGSKA (reference sequence). For the CDR3, the DNA is TGCAGTGCAGCCCAGAACTACAATGAGCAGTTCTTC. Protein: CSAAQNYNEQFF.

V and J are TRBV18 and TRBJ2-3; D not resolved. Germline V lookup: CDR1 KGHSH, CDR2 LQKENI. This CDR3 is built from 14 residues. The germline V and J ends were trimmed by 1 base and 4 bases, with 9 bases remaining between them. The CDR3: CASSPQAIADTQYF. The DNA of the CDR3 is TGTGCCAGCTCACCACAGGCTATTGCAGATACGCAGTATTTT. Variable domain in full (rest from reference TRBV18 and TRBJ2-3): NAGVMQNPRHLVRRRGQEARLRCSPMKGHSHVYWYRQLPEEGLKFMVYLQKENIIDESGMPKERFSAEFPKEGPSILRIQQVVRGDSAAYFCASSPQAIADTQYFGPGTRLTVL.

This clonotype was observed a handful of times. The V call is TRBV5-1, the J call TRBJ2-7, with D possibly TRBD1 on 6 matching bases. Trimming took off 4 bases at V and 3 bases at J, with 11 bases between the two ends. The CDR3 loop spans 13 amino acids. Germline CDR1 SGHRS, CDR2 YFSETQ. The CDR3 reads CASSMLQGYEQYF. The CDR3 bases are TGCGCCAGCAGCATGTTACAGGGCTACGAGCAGTACTTC.